Here is one T cell receptor (beta chain) with its context. Its target is not known. The data derive from a study of cytomegalovirus exposure and HLA in healthy donors. About the study: A subsequent analysis stated that the 120 or so validation repertoires were run on the same platform as the approximately 610 first-cohort repertoires. Study-level points and caveats: Cytomegalovirus association was listed for approximately 160 TCR beta chains. Most sequenced TCRs were rare (though some public TCRs occurred in many donors). Reports showed the classifier diagnosing cytomegalovirus status with high specificity and sensitivity.

The CDR3 has 16 residues. Germline V gene data show CDR1 as SEHNR and CDR2 as FQNEAQ (reference sequence). With 3 bases clipped from V and 1 base from J, the junction kept 6 bases outside the gene matches. Profiling relied on immunoSEQ multiplex PCR, and the TCRdb table lists in-frame clones only, not all of them. The top ten clones hold approximately 6% of a sample with 50,000 to 70,000 clones, 90% to 95% of them seen once. The receptor was isolated from a woman aged 18-29 years in good health and CMV-seropositive. Sequencing input: PBMCs. The genes are TRBV7-9 and TRBJ2-3; 8 bases align to TRBD2. This chain's CDR3 is CASSLVSGSGTDTQYF. CDR3 coding DNA: TGTGCCAGCAGCTTGGTAAGCGGGAGTGGCACAGATACGCAGTATTTT.